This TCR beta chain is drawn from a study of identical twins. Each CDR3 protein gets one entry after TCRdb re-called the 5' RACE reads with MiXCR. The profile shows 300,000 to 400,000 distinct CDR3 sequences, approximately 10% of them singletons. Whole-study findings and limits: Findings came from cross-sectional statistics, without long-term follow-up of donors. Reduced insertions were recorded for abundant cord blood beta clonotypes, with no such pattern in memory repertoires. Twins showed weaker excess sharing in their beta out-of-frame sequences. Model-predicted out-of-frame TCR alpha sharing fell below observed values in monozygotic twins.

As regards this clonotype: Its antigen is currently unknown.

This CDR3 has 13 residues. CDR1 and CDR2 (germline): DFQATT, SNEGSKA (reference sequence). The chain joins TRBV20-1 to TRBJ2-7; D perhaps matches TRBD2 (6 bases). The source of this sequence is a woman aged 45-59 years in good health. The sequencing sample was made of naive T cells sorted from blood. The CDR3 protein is CSASVGGTYDQYV. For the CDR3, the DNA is TGCAGTGCTAGCGTAGGAGGGACCTACGATCAGTACGTC.